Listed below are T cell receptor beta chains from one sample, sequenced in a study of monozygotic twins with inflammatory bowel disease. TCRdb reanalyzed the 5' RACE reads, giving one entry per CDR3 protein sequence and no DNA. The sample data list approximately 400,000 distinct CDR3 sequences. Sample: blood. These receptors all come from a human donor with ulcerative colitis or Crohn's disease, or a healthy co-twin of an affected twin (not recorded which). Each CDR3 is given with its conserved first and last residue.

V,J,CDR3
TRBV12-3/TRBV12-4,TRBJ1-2,CASRALGGRDYGYTF
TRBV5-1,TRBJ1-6,CASRPSPAVYNSPLHF
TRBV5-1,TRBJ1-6,CASSSRNILQDNSPLHF
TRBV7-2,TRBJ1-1,CASSSSGNTEAFF
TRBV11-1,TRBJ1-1,CASSLAWGRTEAFF
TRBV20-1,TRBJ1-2,CSASEQTGREFAYGYTF
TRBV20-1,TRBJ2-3,CSARYTDTQYF
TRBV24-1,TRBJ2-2,CATSDLITLNTGELFF
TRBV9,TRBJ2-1,CASSVRAGGDYNEQFF
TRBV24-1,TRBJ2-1,CATSFSSGRYNEQFF
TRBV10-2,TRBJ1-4,CASSEPRRGFTNEKLFF
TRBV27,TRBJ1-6,CASSTDRGFDSPLHF
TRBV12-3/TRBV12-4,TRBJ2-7,CASSFAVSYEQYF
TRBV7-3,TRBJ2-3,CASSPSGGTQYF
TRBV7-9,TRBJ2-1,CASSPESSGSRNEQFF
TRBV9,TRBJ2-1,CASSVAEGPFYNEQFF
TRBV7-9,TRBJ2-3,CASSYSAGTDTQYF
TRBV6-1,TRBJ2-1,CASTLIAASSYNEQFF
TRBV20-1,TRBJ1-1,CSAMLRGVRDTEAFF
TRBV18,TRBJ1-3,CASSTRGTLSGNTIYF